This T cell receptor beta chain was documented in a study of blood T cell repertoires in COVID-19. The wider study: The cDNA or gDNA used as material had been derived from T cells, B-cell-depleted T cells, or PBMCs.

V was pared by 5 bases and J by 4 bases, with 6 bases of the junction left unmatched. The CDR3 is made up of 15 amino acids. The V gene's germline CDR1 is MDHEN and CDR2 SYDVKM. The authors' processing: The assay estimated nucleated cells by amplifying reference gene primers. TCRdb's copy holds only in-frame clones and misses some; the assay was immunoSEQ multiplex PCR. D and trimming come from the DNA, and the V and J calls and clone size come from that table. The sample lists approximately 260,000 clones, 65% to 90% seen once, with 4.9% in the top ten. This sequence was found in a woman aged 80 or older with active or convalescent COVID-19. The sequenced sample was peripheral blood. The rearrangement links TRBV28 to TRBJ1-5; 9 bases map to TRBD1. Here the CDR3 DNA reads TGTGCCAGCAGTGTACCGACAGGGGGAAATCAGCCCCAGCATTTT. This codes for CASSVPTGGNQPQHF.